The rows below give T cell receptor beta chains drawn from one sample of a study of blood T cell repertoires in COVID-19. Profiling relied on immunoSEQ multiplex PCR, and the TCRdb table lists in-frame clones only, not all of them. The sample contains a few hundred thousand clones, around 83% of which appear only once. The sequencing sample was made of PBMCs or T cells enriched from blood (not recorded which). The receptors here all came from a woman between 45 and 65 years old who had recovered from COVID-19. Both conserved end residues are part of each CDR3. A D gene is named only where the DNA matches it firmly. The listing skips clone size in some rows; elsewhere it reads once, few, many or a size class.

>-|TRBJ1-2|TRBV11-1|-
CASSVDSISYGYTF
TGTGCCAGCAGCGTGGACAGCATATCCTATGGCTACACCTTC
>-|TRBJ1-1|TRBV7-8|-
CASSYDSAGLMNTEAFF
TGTGCCAGCAGCTACGACTCCGCTGGGTTGATGAACACTGAAGCTTTCTTT
>-|TRBJ1-2|TRBV9|TRBD1
CASSVGPPGTGYGYTF
TGTGCCAGCAGCGTAGGACCACCGGGGACAGGCTATGGCTACACCTTC
>-|TRBJ2-1|TRBV7-6|-
CASSYAVRGLGNEQFF
TGTGCCAGCAGCTATGCGGTGCGGGGCCTAGGCAATGAGCAGTTCTTC
>-|TRBJ2-3|TRBV11-3|-
CASSLDSNTQYF
TGTGCCAGCAGCTTAGACAGTAATACGCAGTATTTT
>-|TRBJ2-7|TRBV6-5|TRBD1
CASRARDRVEQYF
TGTGCCAGCAGAGCCCGGGACAGGGTCGAGCAGTACTTC
>-|TRBJ1-1|TRBV19|-
CASSRGGGTEAFF
TGTGCCAGTAGTCGGGGAGGGGGGACTGAAGCTTTCTTT
>-|TRBJ1-6|TRBV2|-
CASDDARSSPLHF
TGTGCCAGCGATGACGCCCGGAGTTCACCCCTCCACTTT
>-|TRBJ1-4|TRBV19|-
CASSSQTGLAEKLFF
TGTGCCAGTAGCTCCCAAACAGGGTTGGCTGAAAAACTGTTTTTT
>-|TRBJ2-2|TRBV7-9|TRBD1
CASSPGTGLASRTGELFF
TGTGCCAGCAGCCCCGGGACAGGTCTAGCGAGCCGCACCGGGGAGCTGTTTTTT
>-|TRBJ2-3|TRBV29-1|-
CSVDGGTTDTQYF
TGCAGCGTTGATGGGGGGACCACAGATACGCAGTATTTT
>-|TRBJ1-2|TRBV9|-
CASSVVGQGGYTF
TGTGCCAGCAGCGTAGTGGGGCAGGGGGGCTACACCTTC
>-|TRBJ2-1|TRBV12-3/TRBV12-4|-
CASSFVRNEQFF
TGTGCCAGCAGTTTCGTCCGTAATGAGCAGTTCTTC
>once|TRBJ1-5|TRBV18|TRBD1
CASSLMDRGVGNSNQPQHF
TGTGCCAGCTCACTAATGGACAGGGGGGTCGGTAATAGCAATCAGCCCCAGCATTTT
>-|TRBJ2-3|TRBV7-2|TRBD2
CASSLRTSGGRDTQYF
TGTGCCAGCAGCCTCAGGACTAGCGGGGGTCGGGATACGCAGTATTTT
>-|TRBJ2-7|TRBV5-1|TRBD1
CASTTDGQAPYEQYF
TGCGCCAGCACCACAGATGGACAGGCTCCCTACGAGCAGTACTTC
>-|TRBJ2-1|TRBV6-5|TRBD2
CASSYRTSGGGNEQFF
TGTGCCAGCAGTTACAGGACTAGCGGGGGGGGTAATGAGCAGTTCTTC
>-|TRBJ1-5|TRBV4-2|TRBD1
CASSQQIDRGDQPQHF
TGTGCCAGCAGCCAACAAATCGACAGGGGGGATCAGCCCCAGCATTTT
>-|TRBJ1-1|TRBV6-2/TRBV6-3|TRBD1
CASSLQGILTEAFF
TGTGCCAGCAGTCTACAGGGGATTTTGACTGAAGCTTTCTTT
>once|TRBJ1-2|TRBV14|-
CASSPGRRASHGYGYTF
TGTGCCAGCAGCCCCGGGAGAAGGGCGTCGCACGGCTATGGCTACACCTTC
>-|TRBJ2-2|TRBV19|-
CASSIGPTGELFF
TGTGCCAGTAGTATTGGGCCCACCGGGGAGCTGTTTTTT
>-|TRBJ1-1|TRBV18|-
CASSPQTRLNTEAFF
TGTGCCAGCTCACCCCAGACCAGGTTGAACACTGAAGCTTTCTTT
>-|TRBJ2-2|TRBV5-1|TRBD1
CASSRLGTGLGGLFF
TGCGCCAGCAGCCGACTCGGGACAGGGCTCGGGGGGCTGTTTTTT
>-|TRBJ2-2|TRBV6-5|-
CASSFGQTTTGELFF
TGTGCCAGCAGTTTCGGACAAACTACCACCGGGGAGCTGTTTTTT
>-|TRBJ1-5|TRBV9|TRBD1
CASSTTGQGSQPQHF
TGTGCCAGCAGCACGACTGGACAGGGTAGTCAGCCCCAGCATTTT
>once|TRBJ2-3|TRBV5-1|TRBD2
CASNPAGDRTDTQYF
TGCGCCAGCAACCCAGCGGGGGATCGCACAGATACGCAGTATTTT
>-|TRBJ1-2|TRBV19|-
CASSIHSSQDYGYTF
TGTGCCAGTAGTATACACAGTTCGCAAGACTATGGCTACACCTTC
>-|TRBJ2-6|TRBV6-5|TRBD1
CASSRGQGANVLTF
TGTGCCAGCAGCCGGGGACAGGGGGCCAACGTCCTGACTTTC
>-|TRBJ1-5|TRBV15|TRBD1
CATSTDRGRQPQHF
TGTGCCACCAGCACCGACAGGGGCCGGCAGCCCCAGCATTTT
>few|TRBJ1-2|TRBV2|-
CASSEEGTNYGYTF
TGTGCCAGCAGTGAAGAGGGGACTAACTATGGCTACACCTTC
>-|TRBJ2-1|TRBV28|TRBD2
CASRPTSGNYNEQFF
TGTGCCAGCAGGCCGACTAGCGGGAACTACAATGAGCAGTTCTTC
>-|TRBJ1-1|TRBV5-1|TRBD1
CASSSQGAGATTEAFF
TGCGCCAGCAGCTCTCAGGGGGCAGGCGCGACCACTGAAGCTTTCTTT
>-|TRBJ1-2|TRBV3-1/TRBV3-2|-
CASSHRDRAYGYTF
TGTGCCAGCAGCCACCGAGACAGAGCCTATGGCTACACCTTC
>-|TRBJ1-5|TRBV5-6|-
CASSFSGNQPQHF
TGTGCCAGCAGCTTTTCAGGGAATCAGCCCCAGCATTTT
>-|TRBJ2-3|TRBV11-2|-
CASSLAGTGVTDTQYF
TGTGCCAGCAGCTTAGCAGGGACGGGAGTTACAGATACGCAGTATTTT
>-|TRBJ2-7|TRBV27|-
CASSLEAGRNEQYF
TGTGCCAGCAGTTTAGAAGCAGGGCGGAACGAGCAGTACTTC
>-|TRBJ1-1|TRBV7-2|-
CASSLVSDSEAFF
TGTGCCAGCAGCTTAGTCAGCGACAGTGAAGCTTTCTTT
>-|TRBJ2-7|TRBV9|-
CASGQGPYEQYF
TGTGCCAGCGGGCAGGGCCCGTACGAGCAGTACTTC
>-|TRBJ1-2|TRBV7-2|-
CASSLWGVNYGYTF
TGTGCCAGCAGCTTGTGGGGGGTCAACTATGGCTACACCTTC